The next 20 T cell receptor beta chains were all read from a single sample in a study of T-cell reconstitution after alpha-beta-depleted transplantation in children (dated by TCRdb to about 2016). To prepare the library, PCR was applied. The reads were generated on an Illumina HiSeq 2500. To normalize quantification of the TCRbeta repertoire, the TCR libraries were built with molecular barcoding that relied on unique molecular identifiers. Using fastp trimming at Q25 and MiXCR clonotype assembly, TCRdb reanalyzed the public sequencing data and kept in-frame beta chains. Rows are unified per CDR3 protein, each entry keeping the most common DNA and genes. The sample table holds about 300,000 distinct CDR3 sequences, of which around 10% were seen once. The ten top clones hold just under 7.5% of the sample. In light of the paper, this sample's treatment or condition label describes: allogeneic hematopoietic cell transplantation with graft depleted of TCRalphabeta T cells and CD19 B cells.

The sample was PBMCs, taken before TCRalphabeta/CD19-depleted stem cell transplant. The origin of the receptors is a boy in the first two years of life with acute myeloid leukemia, due to receive a stem cell transplant.

With respect to this clonotype: This may stem from a read error, because a much larger clone lies one nucleotide away. The V and J genes are TRBV7-6 and TRBJ2-1; a weak D match, TRBD1 (5 bases). CDR1 is SGHVS and CDR2 is FNYEAQ in the germline V gene. The CDR3 has 16 amino acids. The V and J ends lost 2 bases and 8 bases respectively, with 19 bases between them. CDR3 residues: CASSLNSFQQGDEQFF. The CDR3 region has the DNA TGTGCCAGCAGCTTAAATAGTTTCCAGCAGGGTGATGAGCAGTTCTTC.

This clonotype was found many times. This chain connects TRBV10-3 to TRBJ2-2, with 7 bases lining up with TRBD1. The V and J ends lost 10 bases and 7 bases, in that order; junction bases with no gene match: 9. This CDR3 spans 13 amino acids. Germline V lookup: CDR1 ENHRY, CDR2 SYGVKD. The chain's CDR3 is CATRQGGDGELFF. CDR3 DNA: TGTGCCACCCGACAGGGTGGGGACGGGGAGCTGTTTTTT.

This chain uses TRBV6-5 with TRBJ2-1, with D hard to call. The germline V gene encodes CDR1 MNHEY and CDR2 SVGAGI. The V end was cut by 0 bases, the J end by 0 bases, with 12 bases between. The CDR3 length is 17 residues. In DNA form, the CDR3 reads TGTGCCAGCAGTTACTCCGGCCAGATGTCCTCCTACAATGAGCAGTTCTTC. Protein sequence: CASSYSGQMSSYNEQFF.

The chain carries TRBV19 and TRBJ2-3; a possible D gene is TRBD2 (5 bases). Germline CDR1 reads LNHDA; CDR2 reads SQIVND (reference sequence). This CDR3 is 16 amino acids long. The V end lost 1 base, the J end lost 1 base, and 12 bases lay between the germline ends. This chain's CDR3 is CASSIGAVVGTDTQYF. In DNA form, the CDR3 reads TGTGCCAGTAGTATAGGAGCGGTGGTTGGCACAGATACGCAGTATTTT.

At least ten counts were recorded for this clonotype. The chain joins TRBV12-3 or TRBV12-4 to TRBJ2-7; D is tentatively TRBD1 or TRBD2 (5 bases each). The ends were cut back, 3 bases at V and 2 bases at J, with 11 bases in the middle. The length of the CDR3 is 14 residues. The CDR3 nucleotides read TGTGCCAGCAGTTTGAGGGCAGGGACCTACGAGCAGTACTTC. It translates to CASSLRAGTYEQYF.

Ten or more counts support this clonotype. CDR3 in DNA: TGTGCCAGCAGACTGGAGGGTTCGGGCTATCAGCCCCAGCATTTT. Its protein product is CASRLEGSGYQPQHF. This rearrangement joins TRBV28 to TRBJ1-5; D gene unclear. The CDR3 loop spans 15 amino acids. V was cut by 6 bases and J by 5 bases, with 17 bases left in between. Looked up from germline, CDR1 is MDHEN and CDR2 is SYDVKM. The full variable domain, with the rest looked up from reference TRBV28 and TRBJ1-5, is DVKVTQSSRYLVKRTGEKVFLECVQDMDHENMFWYRQDPGLGLRLIYFSYDVKMKEKGDIPEGYSVSREKKERFSLILESASTNQTSMYLCASRLEGSGYQPQHFGDGTRLSIL.

This clonotype showed up many times. The chain carries TRBV7-2 and TRBJ2-5; the match to TRBD2 covers 9 bases. The V gene's germline CDR1 is SGHTA and CDR2 FQGNSA. The CDR3 spans 15 residues. V gave up 1 base and J gave up 5 bases; unmatched junction bases: 5. The CDR3 DNA follows: TGTGCCAGCAGCTTAGTAGCGGGAGTTTTGGAGACCCAGTACTTC. Amino acid sequence: CASSLVAGVLETQYF.

In its sample, this clonotype was seen many times. The rearrangement links TRBV11-2 to TRBJ2-1, with 9 bases lining up with TRBD2. With V trimmed by 6 bases and J by 6 bases, 9 bases remained unmatched. Germline values: CDR1 SGHAT, CDR2 FQNNGV. The CDR3 is 15 residues long. CDR3 nucleotide sequence: TGTGCCAGCAGATTTCTAGCGGGGATCGGCAATGAGCAGTTCTTC. Translation gives CASRFLAGIGNEQFF. The whole variable domain, remainder taken from reference TRBV11-2 and TRBJ2-1, is EAGVAQSPRYKIIEKRQSVAFWCNPISGHATLYWYQQILGQGPKLLIQFQNNGVVDDSQLPKDRFSAERLKGVDSTLKIQPAKLEDSAVYLCASRFLAGIGNEQFFGPGTRLTVL.

In its sample, this clonotype was seen many times. The chain carries TRBV28 and TRBJ2-5; TRBD1 aligns across 9 bases. CDR1 MDHEN and CDR2 SYDVKM come from the germline V gene. The CDR3 totals 15 residues. V gave up 2 bases and J gave up 3 bases; unmatched junction bases: 4. CDR3 nucleotides: TGTGCCAGCAGTTTAGGGACAGGGCTCGAAGAGACCCAGTACTTC. This sequence encodes CASSLGTGLEETQYF.

The sample holds many counts of this clonotype. V gene TRBV7-3 combines with J gene TRBJ2-3; D is unclear. The CDR3 is 12 residues long. Trimming removed 4 bases from V and 6 bases from J, with 8 bases in between. CDR1 and CDR2 (germline): SGHTA, FQGTGA. The CDR3 protein is CASSCPADTQYF. The CDR3 nucleotides read TGTGCCAGCAGCTGCCCCGCGGATACGCAGTATTTT.

This clonotype was found many times. This rearrangement joins TRBV28 to TRBJ1-5, with 11 bases aligning to TRBD1. The J segment lost 6 bases and the V segment lost 6 bases, leaving 4 bases of the junction unmatched. CDR1 MDHEN and CDR2 SYDVKM come from the germline V gene. The CDR3 sequence is 14 residues long. CDR3 nucleotides: TGTGCCAGCAGGCGGACAGGGGGCTCTCAGCCCCAGCATTTT. As protein: CASRRTGGSQPQHF.

V is TRBV5-1 and J is TRBJ2-5; possibly TRBD1 for D (5 bases). With 0 bases removed from V and 4 bases from J, the gap between germline ends came to 13 bases. The germline gives CDR1 SGHRS, CDR2 YFSETQ. The CDR3 extends over 15 amino acids. The CDR3 DNA is TGCGCCAGCAGCTTGGCAGTGGGGCTGGGAGAGACCCAGTACTTC. Amino acid sequence: CASSLAVGLGETQYF. Supplemented by reference TRBV5-1 and TRBJ2-5, the full variable domain reads KAGVTQTPRYLIKTRGQQVTLSCSPISGHRSVSWYQQTPGQGLQFLFEYFSETQRNKGNFPGRFSGRQFSNSRSEMNVSTLELGDSALYLCASSLAVGLGETQYFGPGTRLLVL.

The table lists this clonotype with many counts. The rearrangement links TRBV5-1 to TRBJ2-6; tentatively, D is TRBD1 (6 bases). The V gene's germline CDR1 is SGHRS and CDR2 YFSETQ. The CDR3 consists of 17 residues. V lost 0 bases and J lost 2, with 12 bases in between. The chain's CDR3 is CASSLGSQGTGANVLTF. The CDR3 DNA is TGCGCCAGCAGCTTGGGGTCGCAGGGGACTGGGGCCAACGTCCTGACTTTC.

Details on this clonotype: One base away lies a much larger clone, so this may be a sequencing read error. The rearrangement joins TRBV28 to TRBJ1-4, with 9 bases matching TRBD1. This CDR3 contains 16 residues. Germline CDR1 reads MDHEN; CDR2 reads SYDVKM. CDR3 nucleotides: TGTGCCAGTTTACAGGGGGCCCTTGCAACTAATGAAAACCTGTTTTTT. Protein product: CASLQGALATNENLFF.

Concerning this clonotype: Being one base from a much bigger clone, this may be a read error. The chain uses TRBV29-1 and TRBJ1-4, with no clear D. Germline V lookup: CDR1 SQVTM, CDR2 ANQGSEA. The CDR3 is 14 amino acids. CDR3 coding DNA: TGCAGCGTTGGCGCGGCGCCGGGTAATGAAAAACTGTATTTT. It yields the protein CSVGAAPGNEKLYF.

This clonotype showed up many times. This sequence joins TRBV20-1 and TRBJ2-2; TRBD2 matches at 8 bases. CDR1 is DFQATT and CDR2 is SNEGSKA in the germline V gene (reference sequence). The CDR3 is 17 amino acids. Trimming at V came to 2 bases and at J to 3 bases, leaving 11 bases not matched to a gene. The CDR3 loop is CSARPLGPAGDTGELFF. The DNA for the CDR3 is TGCAGTGCTAGACCTCTGGGGCCAGCGGGAGACACCGGGGAGCTGTTTTTT.

Many counts were recorded for this clonotype. The chain employs TRBV12-3 or TRBV12-4 and TRBJ2-1, with TRBD2 identical over 12 bases. This CDR3 contains 15 residues. Losses at the gene ends were 6 bases for V and 8 bases for J; bases not matched to a gene: 8. CDR3 bases: TGTGCCAGCAGCCCCTCTAGCGGGAGGGCCTATGAGCAGTTCTTC. It codes for CASSPSSGRAYEQFF.

The sample holds many counts of this clonotype. CDR3 nucleotides: TGCGCCAGCAGCGTGACTAGCGGACGGAGCTCCTACAATGAGCAGTTCTTC. Its protein is CASSVTSGRSSYNEQFF. The chain couples TRBV5-1 to TRBJ2-1; 9 bases fit TRBD2. Losses at the gene ends were 4 bases for V and 0 bases for J; bases not matched to a gene: 8. The V gene's germline CDR1 is SGHRS and CDR2 YFSETQ. The CDR3 runs 17 residues.

This clonotype was seen at least ten times. V is TRBV28 and J is TRBJ2-7; tentatively, D is TRBD2 (6 bases). V was pared by 6 bases and J by 4 bases, with 19 bases between. The V gene's germline CDR1 is MDHEN and CDR2 SYDVKM. This CDR3 has 15 amino acids. The CDR3 loop reads CASRGTYFRLYEQYF. For the CDR3, the DNA is TGTGCCAGCAGGGGGACTTACTTTAGGTTGTACGAGCAGTACTTC.

The V and J genes are TRBV5-1 and TRBJ2-5, with 12 positions matching TRBD2. This CDR3 comprises 15 residues. Germline assignment: CDR1 SGHRS and CDR2 YFSETQ. V lost 7 bases and J lost 4; bases outside the gene matches: 8. CDR3 sequence: CASQLSLAGGETQYF. CDR3 DNA: TGCGCCAGCCAACTCTCACTAGCGGGAGGAGAGACCCAGTACTTC.